The entry that follows covers one T cell receptor (beta chain) sequence. The antigen is unknown. Assay used: immunoSEQ multiplex PCR; TCRdb lists only in-frame clones, some missing. The sample contains some 80,000 clones, roughly nine tenths of which appear only once. The data stem from a study of OX40 agonist ivuxolimab in advanced cancers. Study at large: Males comprised approximately 81% of the group, whose mean age was about 60 years (range 23 to 79).

The CDR3 is 16 residues long. CDR1 and CDR2 from the germline V gene are MNHEY and SMNVEV (reference sequence). V dropped 2 bases and J dropped 1 base, with 13 bases sitting between them. Study observations and caveats: Both blood CD4+ and CD8+ T cells showed clonal growth by week 6 at 0.1 to 3.0 mg/kg.

This rearrangement joins TRBV27 to TRBJ2-3; perhaps TRBD1 as D (5 bases). This sample comprised CD4+ or CD8+ T cells sorted from blood, obtained in a trial of the OX40 agonist ivuxolimab. This clonotype was obtained from an adult with an advanced solid tumor such as melanoma, head and neck, liver or kidney cancer. CDR3 sequence: CASSLDKGRGTDTQYF. The CDR3 DNA sequence: TGTGCCAGCAGTTTAGATAAGGGGCGCGGCACAGATACGCAGTATTTT.